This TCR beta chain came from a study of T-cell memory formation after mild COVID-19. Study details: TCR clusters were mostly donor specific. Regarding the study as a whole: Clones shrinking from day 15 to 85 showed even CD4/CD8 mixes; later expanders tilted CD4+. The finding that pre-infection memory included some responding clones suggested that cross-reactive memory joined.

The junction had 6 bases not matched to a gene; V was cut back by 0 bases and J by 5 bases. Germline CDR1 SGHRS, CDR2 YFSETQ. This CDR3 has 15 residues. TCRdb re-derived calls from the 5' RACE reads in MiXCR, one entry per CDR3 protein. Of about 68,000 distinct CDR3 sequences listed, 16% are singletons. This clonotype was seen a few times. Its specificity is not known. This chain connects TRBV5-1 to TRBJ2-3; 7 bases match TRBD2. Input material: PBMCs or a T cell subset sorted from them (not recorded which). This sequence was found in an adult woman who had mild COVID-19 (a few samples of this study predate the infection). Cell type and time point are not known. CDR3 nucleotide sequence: TGCGCCAGCAGCTTGGGGAGACTAGCTGGAGATACGCAGTATTTT. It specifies CASSLGRLAGDTQYF.